The 20 T cell receptor beta chains below were found in one sample sequenced in a study of control samples from healthy donors and cancer patients. Sequencing was performed with immunoSEQ multiplex PCR; in TCRdb, only in-frame clones are kept and a portion is missing. The data show some 12,000 clones, roughly 94% seen once. Sequenced sample: PBMCs. The receptor source for this set is a man between 65 and 80 years old with head and neck cancer.

This rearrangement joins TRBV7-8 to TRBJ2-7; 16 nucleotides match TRBD2. V was clipped by 5 bases and J by 6 bases; unmatched bases: 7. The CDR3 runs to 16 residues. The germline CDR1 and CDR2 sequences are SGHVS and FQNEAQ. The CDR3 sequence: CASSGGLAGGLPEQYF. CDR3 DNA sequence: TGTGCCAGCAGCGGGGGACTAGCGGGGGGGCTCCCCGAGCAGTACTTC.

The chain has TRBV12-3 or TRBV12-4 and TRBJ1-2, with D possibly matching TRBD1 (5 bases). V was cut by 7 bases and J by 4 bases, with 13 bases left in between. The CDR3 is 13 amino acids. The CDR3 region has the DNA TGTGCCAGCACACCTCGAGGGGCCTATGGCTACACCTTC. Its protein is CASTPRGAYGYTF.

The V and J genes are TRBV18 and TRBJ1-1; 7 nucleotides match TRBD1. The CDR3 is 14 amino acids. Germline CDR1 reads KGHSH; CDR2 reads LQKENI. Trimming at V came to 4 bases and at J to 2 bases, leaving 4 bases not matched to a gene. The CDR3 loop reads CASSHDRVNTEAFF. The CDR3 coding sequence is TGTGCCAGCTCACATGACAGGGTCAACACTGAAGCTTTCTTT.

The chain links TRBV5-1 to TRBJ2-5; TRBD1 matches 8 bases. This CDR3 region has 16 residues. From germline, CDR1 is SGHRS and CDR2 YFSETQ. The J segment lost 3 bases and the V segment lost 2 bases, leaving 9 bases of the junction unmatched. In nucleotides, the CDR3 is TGCGCCAGCAGCTTTGCAATAGGACAGGGAAAAGAGACCCAGTACTTC. Protein product: CASSFAIGQGKETQYF.

This chain uses TRBV3-1 (or the pseudogene TRBV3-2) with TRBJ2-1; 11 positions match TRBD2. Germline CDR1 is LGHDT and CDR2 is YNNKEL (reference sequence). CDR3 length equals 16 residues. The V gene end was trimmed by 4 bases and the J gene end by 6 bases; junction bases not matched to a gene: 8. In DNA, the CDR3 is TGTGCCAGCAGCCCCTTAGCGGGGGGGCATGGCAATGAGCAGTTCTTC. Amino acid sequence: CASSPLAGGHGNEQFF.

V and J are TRBV28 and TRBJ2-7; D is tentatively TRBD1 or TRBD2 (6 bases each). This CDR3 region has 13 residues. Germline V gives CDR1 MDHEN, CDR2 SYDVKM. Trimming pared 7 bases from V and 7 bases from J, leaving 17 bases between. Here the CDR3 reads CASTTPGGGEQYF. CDR3 nucleotides: TGTGCCAGCACCACTCCCGGGGGCGGGGAGCAGTACTTC.

The chain joins TRBV2 to TRBJ2-1; tentative D call: TRBD2 (5 bases). Germline V CDR1 and CDR2: SNHLY, FYNNEI. With 4 bases removed from V and 6 bases from J, the gap between germline ends came to 19 bases. The CDR3 runs 16 residues. In DNA form, the CDR3 reads TGTGCCAGCAGTGTAACTAGTCCCTTGTTTAGCAATGAGCAGTTCTTC. Translated: CASSVTSPLFSNEQFF.

The chain recombines TRBV28 with TRBJ1-6; the D is unclear. The CDR3 sequence is 12 residues long. Germline V gene lookup returns CDR1 MDHEN and CDR2 SYDVKM. With 8 bases removed from V and 11 bases from J, the gap between germline ends came to 13 bases. The CDR3, as DNA: TGTGCCAGCGGGTCGGGGTTCGCACCCCTCCACTTT. Amino acid sequence: CASGSGFAPLHF.

The chain carries TRBV6-5 and TRBJ2-2; D gene uncertain. Germline assignment: CDR1 MNHEY and CDR2 SVGAGI. The CDR3 is made up of 14 amino acids. Trimming cost V 2 bases and J 1 base, with 5 bases left between them. CDR3 protein: CASSYLQNTGELFF. In DNA, the CDR3 is TGTGCCAGCAGTTACCTACAGAACACCGGGGAGCTGTTTTTT.

The chain uses TRBV5-4 and TRBJ2-2, with TRBD1 matching 8 bases. Trimming cost V 1 base and J 7 bases; bases outside gene matches: 6. The CDR3 contains 15 residues. CDR1 and CDR2 (germline): SGHNT, YYREEE (reference sequence). CDR3 residues: CASSLRAGGFGELFF. The CDR3 nucleotides are TGTGCCAGCAGCTTGAGGGCAGGGGGCTTCGGGGAGCTGTTTTTT.

The rearrangement links TRBV4-1 to TRBJ2-7, with D unclear. Deletions cut 5 bases from V and 2 bases from J, with 10 bases between. The germline gives CDR1 MGHRA, CDR2 YSYEKL. The CDR3 sequence is 13 residues long. This chain's CDR3 is CASSFVGTYEQYF. The CDR3 region has the DNA TGCGCCAGCAGCTTCGTAGGTACCTACGAGCAGTACTTC.

The chain uses TRBV5-1 and TRBJ2-1; D call uncertain. Trimming removed 0 bases at V and 2 bases at J, with 6 bases between. Germline V lookup: CDR1 SGHRS, CDR2 YFSETQ. The CDR3 is made up of 14 amino acids. CDR3 DNA sequence: TGCGCCAGCAGCTTGGACCCGACCTACAATGAGCAGTTCTTC. Translating gives CASSLDPTYNEQFF.

The rearrangement links TRBV7-9 to TRBJ1-1; D not certain. Trimming pared 5 bases from V and 1 base from J, leaving 8 bases between. The CDR3 is 13 amino acids. CDR1 and CDR2 (germline): SEHNR, FQNEAQ (reference sequence). The CDR3 sequence: CASSVTENTEAFF. The CDR3 nucleotides read TGTGCCAGCAGCGTAACAGAGAACACTGAAGCTTTCTTT. The full variable domain, in which reference TRBV7-9 and TRBJ1-1 provide the parts outside the CDR3, is DTGVSQNPRHKITKRGQNVTFRCDPISEHNRLYWYRQTLGQGPEFLTYFQNEAQLEKSRLLSDRFSAERPKGSFSTLEIQRTEQGDSAMYLCASSVTENTEAFFGQGTRLTVV.

The rearrangement joins TRBV12-3 or TRBV12-4 to TRBJ2-1, with 8 bases matching TRBD2. The CDR3 is 13 residues long. J was trimmed by 6 bases and V by 6 bases; bases with no gene match: 4. CDR3 coding DNA: TGTGCCAGCAGCAGGACTAGCCGCAATGAGCAGTTCTTC. Translation gives CASSRTSRNEQFF.

The chain couples TRBV10-2 to TRBJ1-5, with D unclear. The germline V gene has CDR1 WSHSY and CDR2 SAAADI. With 7 bases removed from V and 15 bases from J, the gap between germline ends came to 22 bases. CDR3 length: 13 residues. The CDR3 coding sequence is TGCGCCAGCACAAACCCCGGCCCGTTGGCTTGGCATTTT. Amino acids: CASTNPGPLAWHF.

The table lists this clone with a count of one. The chain recombines TRBV5-1 with TRBJ1-1; no reliable D call. Trimming cost V 4 bases and J 1 base, with 11 bases left between them. Germline lookup yields CDR1 SGHRS and CDR2 YFSETQ. The CDR3 covers 14 residues. This CDR3 reads CASSGTAQNTEAFF. Here the CDR3 DNA reads TGCGCCAGCAGCGGAACAGCACAGAACACTGAAGCTTTCTTT.

This chain links TRBV7-2 with TRBJ1-3; no definite D call. CDR3 size: 16 residues. Germline V CDR1 and CDR2: SGHTA, FQGNSA. V was clipped by 2 bases and J by 3 bases, with 14 bases between them. CDR3 sequence: CASSLWAAPDGNTIYF. The CDR3 DNA sequence: TGTGCCAGCAGCTTATGGGCCGCCCCGGATGGAAACACCATATATTTT.

V is TRBV6-1 and J is TRBJ2-1; 9 bases match TRBD2. Germline V gene sequence: CDR1 MNHNS, CDR2 SASEGT. This CDR3 is 16 amino acids long. V trimming: 4 bases; J trimming: 6 bases; junction bases outside the gene matches: 10. CDR3 sequence (DNA): TGTGCCAGCAGTGCCTTTATAGCGGGGGAAGGCAATGAGCAGTTCTTC. Translation gives CASSAFIAGEGNEQFF.

V and J are TRBV7-2 and TRBJ2-3, with 9 bases lining up with TRBD1. Germline CDR1 is SGHTA and CDR2 is FQGNSA. J lost 2 bases, V lost 5 bases, and 8 bases had no gene match. The CDR3 is 16 residues long. The CDR3 spells CASSPMGTGHTDTQYF. CDR3 nucleotides: TGTGCCAGCAGCCCCATGGGGACAGGGCACACAGATACGCAGTATTTT.

CDR3 bases: TGTGCCAGCAGTGAACAGGGCCAGGGAGAGACCCAGTACTTC. Protein: CASSEQGQGETQYF. V usage is TRBV25-1 and J usage is TRBJ2-5; perhaps TRBD1 as D (5 bases). The V gene's germline CDR1 is MGHDK and CDR2 SYGVNS. The V and J ends lost 2 bases and 4 bases respectively, with 11 bases between them. The CDR3 has 14 residues.